This TCR beta chain comes out of a study of radiotherapy plus CTLA-4 blockade in lung cancer. Study background: The study recorded objective responses in 18% of patients and disease control in 25% to 35%.

Here immunoSEQ multiplex PCR was the method, and the copy in TCRdb shows in-frame clones only, minus some. The table includes 70,000 to 100,000 clones, 75% to 90% detected once. From germline, CDR1 is SGHRS and CDR2 YFSETQ. The J segment lost 2 bases and the V segment lost 3 bases, leaving 6 bases of the junction unmatched. The CDR3 sequence is 15 residues long. Study-wide findings and caveats: Reports identified early blood T cell clone dynamics, with interferon-beta, as the best response predictor. Radiotherapy with ipilimumab was followed by blood expansion of tumor-derived clones.

Comments on this clone: Its antigen is undetermined.

The J gene is TRBJ1-1, the V gene TRBV5-1; 8 bases map to TRBD1. The source was peripheral blood, collected from a patient treated with radiotherapy plus ipilimumab. This clonotype was sampled from a human donor with non-small cell lung cancer who had a partial response to radiotherapy plus ipilimumab. CDR3 residues: CASSSFGQGNTEAFF. Written as DNA, the CDR3 is TGCGCCAGCAGCTCCTTCGGACAGGGCAACACTGAAGCTTTCTTT.